The following is a TCR beta chain sequence with its context. This entry belongs to a study of blood T cell repertoires in COVID-19. About the study: Acute-phase and convalescent COVID-19 samples originated in the United States, Italy and Spain. PBMCs, B-cell-depleted T cells, or T cells provided the cDNA or gDNA that made up the material.

CDR3 length: 16 amino acids. CDR1 and CDR2 from the germline V gene are SGHVS and FQNEAQ. J was trimmed by 4 bases and V by 5 bases; bases with no gene match: 13. Profiled with immunoSEQ multiplex PCR; TCRdb holds only in-frame clones, not every one. The data show tens of thousands of clones, with about 81% seen just once and 27% held by the top ten. The clonotype was recovered from a human donor in a cohort sampled during active COVID-19. The sample taken for sequencing was peripheral blood. The chain uses TRBV7-8 and TRBJ1-1, with 7 positions matching TRBD1. CDR3 coding DNA: TGTGCCAGCAGCACTCGGACAGGCGCCCTGGGCACTGAAGCTTTCTTT. This encodes CASSTRTGALGTEAFF.